This passage covers 31 T cell receptor beta chains from one sample sequenced in a study of breast tumors, draining lymph nodes, adjacent tissues. MiXCR, run by TCRdb on the multiplex PCR reads, gives a single entry per CDR3 protein. This table has approximately 60,000 distinct CDR3 sequences, 57% appearing once. The sequenced sample consisted of breast tumor tissue. These receptor sequences come from a female donor with breast cancer. Some clones in this sample may be carry-over from other donors' samples.

The chain is built from TRBV6-5 and TRBJ2-3, with TRBD1 matching over 7 bases. The CDR3 loop spans 12 amino acids. Germline V gives CDR1 MNHEY, CDR2 SVGAGI. Trimming took 5 bases from V and 8 from J; bases not matched to a gene: 4. The CDR3 DNA reads as TGTGCCAGCAGTCAGGGGGTAGGTACGCAGTATTTT. Amino acids: CASSQGVGTQYF.

With regard to this clonotype: Because the CDR3 is missing its conserved closing phenylalanine or tryptophan, this is likely a read error. The chain links TRBV19 to TRBJ1-6; D is unresolved. Trimming stripped 6 bases from V and 5 bases from J, with 17 bases between. The CDR3 extends over 16 amino acids. Germline loops: CDR1 LNHDA, CDR2 SQIVND (reference sequence). In DNA, the CDR3 is TGTGCCAGTAGACCCCAGTCCACTGCGAATAATTCACCCCTCCACCCT. Translated, it gives CASRPQSTANNSPLHP.

This clonotype was seen at least ten times. Given a much more abundant clone one base away, this may be a read error. This sequence joins TRBV6-2 or TRBV6-3 and TRBJ2-2; TRBD1 is a possible D gene (6 bases). The CDR3 spans 17 residues. V lost 5 bases and J lost 0, with 16 bases in between. CDR1 and CDR2 (germline): MNHEY, SVGEGT. CDR3 amino acids: CASSTQGLRSNTGELFF. CDR3 bases: TGTGCCAGCAGTACACAGGGCCTGCGCTCGAACACCGGGGAGCTGTTTTTT.

In this sample, this clonotype turned up a few times. The chain combines TRBV20-1 with TRBJ1-1, with 9 bases identical to TRBD1. There are 14 residues in the CDR3. Losses at the gene ends were 4 bases for V and 6 bases for J; bases not matched to a gene: 9. The germline CDR1 and CDR2 sequences are DFQATT and SNEGSKA (reference sequence). The chain's CDR3 is CSATGTGSGAEAFF. CDR3 sequence (DNA): TGCAGTGCTACCGGGACAGGGTCGGGCGCTGAAGCTTTCTTT.

This clonotype was seen just once. The genes are TRBV20-1 and TRBJ2-5; possible D gene TRBD2, 5 bases. This CDR3 region has 16 residues. Germline assignment: CDR1 DFQATT and CDR2 SNEGSKA (reference sequence). Trimming removed 7 bases from V and 5 bases from J, with 26 bases in between. In DNA, the CDR3 is TGCAGTGGCACCTCAACGACCGCGGAGGTGGGGGAGACCCAGTACTTC. Protein: CSGTSTTAEVGETQYF.

A word on this clonotype: The CDR3 ends on some other residue instead of the conserved phenylalanine or tryptophan, so this is likely a read error. The gene calls are TRBV15 and TRBJ2-3, with a tentative D call TRBD1 (5 bases). This CDR3 is 13 amino acids long. Germline V lookup: CDR1 LNHNV, CDR2 YYDKDF (reference sequence). V was pared by 3 bases and J by 6 bases, with 10 bases between. The chain's CDR3 is CATSRDKGDTQYS. CDR3 in DNA: TGTGCCACCAGCAGGGATAAGGGGGATACGCAGTATTCT.

The V call is TRBV12-3 or TRBV12-4, the J call TRBJ2-7; D might be TRBD1 (5 bases). The germline V and J ends were trimmed by 6 bases and 6 bases, with 18 bases remaining between them. This CDR3 contains 14 residues. The CDR3 nucleotides are TGTGCCAGCAGCCACCGCAGGGTAATGCGCGAGCAGTACTTC. Amino acid sequence: CASSHRRVMREQYF.

The chain uses TRBV10-3 and TRBJ2-3; TRBD2 aligns across 12 bases. The V and J ends lost 11 bases and 1 base, in that order; junction bases with no gene match: 16. Germline CDR1 is ENHRY and CDR2 is SYGVKD. The CDR3 runs to 18 residues. CDR3 sequence reads: CALRFRLAGGPGTDTQYF. The CDR3 nucleotides read TGTGCCTTGCGGTTTCGGCTAGCGGGGGGGCCTGGCACAGATACGCAGTATTTT.

This sequence joins TRBV7-6 and TRBJ1-1, with 10 nucleotides matching TRBD1. This CDR3 contains 15 residues. Germline V gene data show CDR1 as SGHVS and CDR2 as FNYEAQ. The V and J ends lost 5 bases and 4 bases, in that order; junction bases with no gene match: 7. Here the CDR3 DNA reads TGTGCCAGCAGCCGAGGAGGACAGGGGGGCACTGAAGCTTTCTTT. Its translation: CASSRGGQGGTEAFF. Combining the CDR3 with reference TRBV7-6 and TRBJ1-1 gives the whole variable domain GAGVSQSPRYKVTKRGQDVALRCDPISGHVSLYWYRQALGQGPEFLTYFNYEAQQDKSGLPNDRFSAERPEGSISTLTIQRTEQRDSAMYRCASSRGGQGGTEAFFGQGTRLTVV.

This clonotype was recorded a few times. It may be a read error: a sequence one base away is much more abundant. The chain recombines TRBV6-6 with TRBJ2-3, with 9 bases that match TRBD2. This CDR3 has 15 amino acids. V lost 5 bases to trimming and J lost 1 base; unmatched junction nucleotides: 4. Germline CDR1 reads MNHNY; CDR2 reads SVGAGI (reference sequence). CDR3 residues: CASSHSGGRTDTQYF. The CDR3 DNA is TGTGCCAGCAGTCATAGCGGGGGCCGCACAGATACGCAGTATTTT.

V is TRBV7-9 and J is TRBJ2-1; 9 bases align to TRBD2. The V gene end was trimmed by 4 bases and the J gene end by 3 bases; junction bases not matched to a gene: 13. This CDR3 has 18 residues. Looked up from germline, CDR1 is SEHNR and CDR2 is FQNEAQ (reference sequence). CDR3 in amino acids: CASSSTGLAGQIYNEQFF. CDR3 coding DNA: TGTGCCAGCAGCTCTACGGGGCTAGCGGGACAGATCTACAATGAGCAGTTCTTC.

This chain connects TRBV24-1 to TRBJ1-1; 8 bases are shared with TRBD1. The trim removed 6 bases at V and 4 bases at J, leaving 9 bases unmatched. Germline V gives CDR1 KGHDR, CDR2 SFDVKD. This CDR3 is built from 15 residues. The chain's CDR3 is CATSSSGQVLTEAFF. CDR3 DNA: TGTGCCACCAGTTCGTCGGGACAGGTTCTCACTGAAGCTTTCTTT.

This clonotype appeared a single time. The chain is built from TRBV12-3 or TRBV12-4 and TRBJ1-3; possibly TRBD1 for D (6 bases). With 10 bases removed from V and 3 bases from J, the gap between germline ends came to 19 bases. This CDR3 spans 15 amino acids. For the CDR3, the DNA is TGTGCCATTCGGGGGCAGGGAAAAGTTGGAAACACCATATATTTT. Its translation is CAIRGQGKVGNTIYF.

The chain joins TRBV14 to TRBJ2-5; D may correspond to TRBD1 or TRBD2 (5 bases each). CDR1 and CDR2 (germline): SGHDN, FVKESK. Trimming cost V 0 bases and J 2 bases, with 34 bases left between them. This CDR3 contains 23 residues. The chain's CDR3 is CASSQDWGGGTQKTMATQETQYF. DNA for the CDR3: TGTGCCAGCAGCCAAGATTGGGGTGGGGGAACCCAAAAAACTATGGCTACACAAGAGACCCAGTACTTC.

The chain has TRBV29-1 and TRBJ2-1; TRBD2 might be the D (6 bases). This CDR3 region has 10 residues. Germline CDR1 is SQVTM and CDR2 is ANQGSEA. The CDR3 bases are TGCAGTCCAGGGAGGTTCGAGCAGTTCTTC. Amino acids: CSPGRFEQFF.

This clonotype was picked up many times. This chain uses TRBV2 with TRBJ2-1; TRBD1 might be the D (5 bases). Germline V gene sequence: CDR1 SNHLY, CDR2 FYNNEI. V dropped 7 bases and J dropped 12 bases, with 19 bases sitting between them. The CDR3 spans 13 residues. CDR3 in amino acids: CASILTVGRGQFF. The CDR3 DNA sequence: TGTGCCAGCATCTTGACAGTGGGTAGGGGGCAGTTCTTC.

A note on this clonotype: The CDR3 does not end in the conserved phenylalanine or tryptophan, so this is likely a read error. J is TRBJ2-7 and V is TRBV14, with D possibly matching TRBD2 (6 bases). CDR3 size: 13 residues. Between the trimmed V and J ends, which lost 2 bases and 1 base, there was a span of 6 bases. Germline V lookup: CDR1 SGHDN, CDR2 FVKESK. The CDR3 DNA sequence: TGTGCCAGCAGCCAACGGGGGTCCTACGAGCAGTACTCC. Its translation is CASSQRGSYEQYS.

The V gene is TRBV19, the J gene TRBJ1-2, with unresolved D. The germline CDR1 and CDR2 sequences are LNHDA and SQIVND (reference sequence). This CDR3 comprises 15 residues. Trimming stripped 5 bases from V and 0 bases from J, with 13 bases between. CDR3 DNA sequence: TGTGCCAGTAGTCATACCCGCCAGGCTAACTATGGCTACACCTTC. This sequence encodes CASSHTRQANYGYTF.

The CDR3 loop is CSARDITGAANQPQHF. In nucleotides, the CDR3 is TGCAGTGCTAGAGATATAACAGGGGCAGCGAATCAGCCCCAGCATTTT. This sequence joins TRBV20-1 and TRBJ1-5; the match to TRBD1 covers 7 bases. The CDR3 has 16 amino acids. The J segment lost 4 bases and the V segment lost 0 bases, leaving 9 bases of the junction unmatched. The V gene's germline CDR1 is DFQATT and CDR2 SNEGSKA (reference sequence).

This chain joins TRBV5-1 and TRBJ2-1, with 10 bases aligning to TRBD2. V gave up 1 base and J gave up 4 bases; unmatched junction bases: 8. The germline V gene encodes CDR1 SGHRS and CDR2 YFSETQ. CDR3 length equals 17 residues. CDR3 amino acids: CASSLNSGGGGYNEQFF. The CDR3 nucleotides are TGCGCCAGCAGCTTGAACAGCGGGGGGGGGGGATACAATGAGCAGTTCTTC.

The gene calls are TRBV2 and TRBJ1-4; unclear D gene. Deletions cut 4 bases from V and 3 bases from J, with 9 bases between. CDR1 is SNHLY and CDR2 is FYNNEI in the germline V gene. This CDR3 comprises 14 residues. The CDR3 spells CASSVSGANEKLFF. The CDR3 DNA sequence: TGTGCCAGCAGTGTGTCAGGAGCTAATGAAAAACTGTTTTTT.

This chain uses TRBV29-1 with TRBJ1-2; weak D call: TRBD1 (6 bases). Germline assignment: CDR1 SQVTM and CDR2 ANQGSEA. V lost 3 bases, J lost 6 bases, and 23 bases lay in between. This CDR3 is built from 16 residues. CDR3 sequence: CSVEEYLAGGANGYTF. CDR3 coding DNA: TGCAGCGTTGAGGAGTATCTAGCGGGGGGGGCTAATGGCTACACCTTC.

V usage is TRBV20-1 and J usage is TRBJ2-3; D not resolved. The J call could be wrong; TRBJ1-5 is a better fit for the DNA end. The CDR3 loop spans 17 amino acids. Germline V CDR1 and CDR2: DFQATT, SNEGSKA (reference sequence). CDR3: CSARPPSGSRVADMQHF. As DNA, the CDR3 is TGCAGTGCTAGACCCCCGAGCGGGAGTAGGGTCGCAGATATGCAGCATTTT.

This clonotype was observed a few times. Just one base apart from a much larger clone, this may be a read error. The V and J genes are TRBV5-6 and TRBJ1-1, with TRBD1 matching 9 bases. The V gene's germline CDR1 is SGHDT and CDR2 YYEEEE. This CDR3 has 14 amino acids. DNA for the CDR3: TGTGCCGGCAGCTTGGGACAGGGTAGCGCTGAAGCTTTCTTT. This gives the protein CAGSLGQGSAEAFF. Complete variable domain (other parts from reference TRBV5-6 and TRBJ1-1): DAGVTQSPTHLIKTRGQQVTLRCSPKSGHDTVSWYQQALGQGPQFIFQYYEEEERQRGNFPDRFSGHQFPNYSSELNVNALLLGDSALYLCAGSLGQGSAEAFFGQGTRLTVV.

The chain recombines TRBV29-1 with TRBJ2-1; D possibly matches TRBD1 or TRBD2 (5 bases each). The germline V and J ends were trimmed by 7 bases and 9 bases, with 16 bases remaining between them. This CDR3 has 12 amino acids. Germline loops: CDR1 SQVTM, CDR2 ANQGSEA. CDR3 loop: CSALRDRSEQFF. In DNA form, the CDR3 reads TGCAGCGCCCTCCGGGACCGGAGTGAGCAGTTCTTC.

A single count supports this clonotype. This sequence joins TRBV20-1 and TRBJ2-7; D tentatively reads TRBD1 or TRBD2 (5 bases each). The germline V gene encodes CDR1 DFQATT and CDR2 SNEGSKA (reference sequence). Trimming took off 2 bases at V and 4 bases at J, with 15 bases between the two ends. The CDR3 has 14 residues. As DNA, the CDR3 is TGCAGTGCTAGACTGTGGGACGGTGAATACGAGCAGTACTTC. Its translation is CSARLWDGEYEQYF.

This chain joins TRBV5-1 and TRBJ1-6, with 7 bases identical to TRBD1. With V trimmed by 1 base and J by 5 bases, 3 bases remained unmatched. The germline V gene encodes CDR1 SGHRS and CDR2 YFSETQ. The CDR3 is made up of 15 amino acids. CDR3 bases: TGCGCCAGCAGCTTGACAGGGGAGCATAATTCACCCCTCCACTTT. The encoded protein is CASSLTGEHNSPLHF.

This sequence joins TRBV6-5 and TRBJ2-5; possible D gene TRBD1, 6 bases. Germline CDR1 is MNHEY and CDR2 is SVGAGI. Trimming removed 6 bases from V and 2 bases from J, with 16 bases in between. The length of the CDR3 is 15 residues. This CDR3 reads CASRPDRRGQETQYF. The CDR3 DNA reads TGTGCCAGCAGACCCGACAGGAGAGGGCAAGAGACCCAGTACTTC.

This clonotype has a count of ten or more. This chain's CDR3 is CASSAYRESYNEQFF. The CDR3 nucleotides are TGTGCCAGCTCAGCTTACAGGGAGTCCTACAATGAGCAGTTCTTC. This sequence joins TRBV18 and TRBJ2-1, with TRBD1 as a possible D gene (6 bases). The CDR3 runs to 15 residues. V was pared by 5 bases and J by 1 base, with 12 bases between. Germline lookup yields CDR1 KGHSH and CDR2 LQKENI.

The V call is TRBV7-2, the J call TRBJ2-1; TRBD2 aligns across 10 bases. V was clipped by 5 bases and J by 8 bases; unmatched bases: 15. In germline, CDR1 is SGHTA, CDR2 FQGNSA. The CDR3 sequence is 17 residues long. CDR3 protein: CASSPRPRLAGEDEQFF. The CDR3 nucleotides read TGTGCCAGCAGCCCTAGACCGCGCCTAGCGGGGGAGGATGAGCAGTTCTTC.

This clonotype was counted a few times. Just one base apart from a much larger clone, this may be a read error. The chain uses TRBV6-5 and TRBJ2-7; 9 nucleotides match TRBD2. The junction had 12 bases not matched to a gene; V was cut back by 5 bases and J by 7 bases. The germline CDR1 and CDR2 sequences are MNHEY and SVGAGI. CDR3 length equals 15 residues. CDR3 DNA sequence: TGTGCCAGCAGTCCCTTAGCGGGAGCGGGCAATGAGCAGTACTTC. As protein: CASSPLAGAGNEQYF.